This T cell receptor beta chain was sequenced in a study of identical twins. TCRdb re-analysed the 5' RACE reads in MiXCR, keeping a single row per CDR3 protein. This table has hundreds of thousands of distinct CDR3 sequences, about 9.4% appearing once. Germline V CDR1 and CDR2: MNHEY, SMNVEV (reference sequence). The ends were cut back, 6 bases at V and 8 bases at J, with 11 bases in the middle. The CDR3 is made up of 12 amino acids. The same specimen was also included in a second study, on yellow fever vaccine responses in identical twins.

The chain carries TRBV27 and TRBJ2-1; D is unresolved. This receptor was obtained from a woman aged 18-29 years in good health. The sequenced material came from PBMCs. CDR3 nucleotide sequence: TGTGCCAGCAGCCATAGGAAGGATGAGCAGTTCTTC. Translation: CASSHRKDEQFF.